Listed below are T cell receptor beta chains from one sample, sequenced in a study of T cell repertoires in cytomegalovirus infection. TCRdb redid the calling of the reads with MiXCR, one entry per CDR3 protein. The sample shows 700,000 to 900,000 distinct CDR3 sequences, roughly 28% of them seen only once. These TCRs are of unknown antigen specificity. This material consisted of cultured CD8+ T cells from PBMCs, taken from culture after CMV antigen stimulation. The receptors originated from a human donor in good health (CMV status not recorded). Some clones in this sample may be carry-over from other donors' samples. Each CDR3 is given with its conserved first and last residue. Each record gives: J gene, D gene, clone size, V gene, CDR3 protein, CDR3 DNA. A D gene is named only where the DNA matches it firmly. Clone size is not always given. Where it is, it says once, few, many or a class for expanded clones.

TRBJ2-2 | . | few | TRBV12-3/TRBV12-4 | CASSLSRRENTGELFF | TGTGCCAGCAGTTTAAGCCGCAGGGAAAACACCGGGGAGCTGTTTTTT
TRBJ2-5 | . | once | TRBV20-1 | CSVCPPTGETQYF | TGCAGTGTTTGCCCCCCGACGGGGGAGACCCAGTACTTC
TRBJ1-5 | . | many | TRBV4-1 | CASSQEFVLWSQPQHF | TGCGCCAGCAGCCAAGAATTCGTGCTCTGGAGTCAGCCCCAGCATTTT
TRBJ2-7 | . | . | TRBV2 | CASKGEQFYEQYF | TGTGCCAGCAAAGGAGAACAATTCTACGAGCAGTACTTC
TRBJ1-1 | . | . | TRBV9 | CASSDPGGTEAFF | TGTGCCAGCAGCGACCCGGGGGGAACTGAAGCTTTCTTT
TRBJ2-1 | TRBD2 | . | TRBV6-1 | CASRAGTSFHEQFF | TGTGCCAGCAGAGCCGGGACTAGCTTCCATGAGCAGTTCTTC
TRBJ2-5 | . | few | TRBV6-1 | CASSDRQDETQYF | TGTGCCAGCAGTGATCGGCAGGACGAGACCCAGTACTTC
TRBJ1-6 | . | . | TRBV11-1 | CASSSLRGSHSPLHF | TGTGCCAGCAGCTCCCTTCGGGGAAGTCATTCACCCCTCCACTTT
TRBJ1-3 | TRBD1 | . | TRBV20-1 | CSVLGQHSGNTIYF | TGCAGTGTTCTGGGACAGCACTCTGGAAACACCATATATTTT
TRBJ1-2 | . | . | TRBV4-1 | CASSQQGVSNYGYTF | TGCGCCAGCAGCCAGCAGGGAGTCTCCAACTATGGCTACACCTTC
TRBJ1-5 | . | few | TRBV6-5 | CASSGQINQPQHF | TGTGCCAGCAGTGGACAAATTAATCAGCCCCAGCATTTT
TRBJ1-1 | . | . | TRBV4-2 | CASSQGPGLNTEAFF | TGTGCCAGCAGCCAAGGGCCAGGGCTGAACACTGAAGCTTTCTTT
TRBJ1-1 | . | . | TRBV19 | CASSIESWARRAFF | TGTGCCAGTAGTATAGAATCTTGGGCCCGGCGAGCTTTCTTT
TRBJ2-1 | TRBD1 | . | TRBV20-1 | CSAKNDRGLYNEQFF | TGCAGTGCTAAGAACGACAGGGGTTTATACAATGAGCAGTTCTTC
TRBJ1-5 | . | . | TRBV27 | CASSPSPETMVYSNQPQHF | TGTGCCAGCAGCCCAAGCCCGGAGACGATGGTGTATAGCAATCAGCCCCAGCATTTT
TRBJ1-6 | . | . | TRBV5-5 | CASSFGIKMYNSPLHF | TGTGCCAGCAGCTTTGGCATAAAGATGTATAATTCACCCCTCCACTTT
TRBJ1-4 | . | . | TRBV12-3/TRBV12-4 | CASSSQTGWNDLFF | TGTGCCAGCAGTTCCCAAACAGGGTGGAATGATCTGTTTTTT
TRBJ1-4 | . | few | TRBV27 | CASSLSWGTNEKLFF | TGTGCCAGCAGTTTATCTTGGGGAACTAATGAAAAACTGTTTTTT
TRBJ1-1 | . | . | TRBV7-9 | CAVIGNWDTEAFF | TGTGCCGTCATAGGGAACTGGGACACTGAAGCTTTCTTT
TRBJ2-2 | . | many | TRBV7-9 | CASSLGLGLITGELFF | TGTGCCAGCAGCTTAGGACTAGGCTTAATCACCGGGGAGCTGTTTTTT
TRBJ1-2 | . | . | TRBV12-3/TRBV12-4 | CATRVGYGYTF | TGTGCCACCAGGGTTGGCTATGGCTACACCTTC
TRBJ1-2 | . | many | TRBV7-2 | CAFREGEGYTF | TGTGCCTTCCGGGAGGGTGAAGGCTACACCTTC
TRBJ1-5 | TRBD1 | many | TRBV27 | CASSWTGSNQPQHF | TGTGCCAGCAGCTGGACAGGGAGCAATCAGCCCCAGCATTTT
TRBJ1-6 | . | few | TRBV6-1 | CASSEEGFGPFSPLHF | TGTGCCAGCAGTGAAGAAGGGTTTGGCCCCTTTTCACCCCTCCACTTT
TRBJ2-7 | TRBD1 | few | TRBV27 | CASSSHGTGDNYEQYF | TGTGCCAGCAGTTCTCACGGGACAGGAGACAACTACGAGCAGTACTTC
TRBJ2-7 | . | . | TRBV12-3/TRBV12-4 | CASSLGPKSYEQYF | TGTGCCAGCAGCCTTGGACCGAAGAGCTACGAGCAGTACTTC
TRBJ2-3 | TRBD2 | . | TRBV7-8 | CASSLAGTSGGADTQYF | TGTGCCAGCAGCTTAGCAGGGACTAGCGGGGGGGCGGATACGCAGTATTTT
TRBJ2-2 | TRBD1 | . | TRBV7-4 | CASSPRTGGEGTGELFF | TGTGCCAGCAGCCCGCGGACAGGGGGCGAGGGCACCGGGGAGCTGTTTTTT
TRBJ1-5 | . | . | TRBV24-1 | CATSDFPSNQPQHF | TGTGCCACCAGTGATTTCCCCAGCAATCAGCCCCAGCATTTT
TRBJ2-3 | . | . | TRBV6-5 | CASSYGASDTQYF | TGTGCCAGCAGTTACGGGGCATCAGATACGCAGTATTTT
TRBJ2-1 | TRBD2 | few | TRBV6-1 | CASSEWGGSSYNEQFF | TGTGCCAGCAGTGAATGGGGAGGGAGCTCCTACAATGAGCAGTTCTTC
TRBJ1-2 | . | . | TRBV4-2 | CASNTSVTELYGYTF | TGTGCCAGCAACACCTCCGTGACAGAACTCTATGGCTACACCTTC
TRBJ1-2 | . | . | TRBV7-9 | CASSLFDYGYTF | TGTGCCAGCAGTTTATTTGACTATGGCTACACCTTC
TRBJ1-5 | . | many | TRBV9 | CASSVGGNNQPQHF | TGTGCCAGCAGCGTAGGAGGGAACAATCAGCCCCAGCATTTT
TRBJ1-5 | . | . | TRBV4-3 | CASSQEGTNQPQHF | TGCGCCAGCAGCCAAGAAGGAACCAATCAGCCCCAGCATTTT
TRBJ2-5 | . | few | TRBV7-9 | CATRPGKETQYF | TGTGCCACACGACCAGGGAAAGAGACCCAGTACTTC